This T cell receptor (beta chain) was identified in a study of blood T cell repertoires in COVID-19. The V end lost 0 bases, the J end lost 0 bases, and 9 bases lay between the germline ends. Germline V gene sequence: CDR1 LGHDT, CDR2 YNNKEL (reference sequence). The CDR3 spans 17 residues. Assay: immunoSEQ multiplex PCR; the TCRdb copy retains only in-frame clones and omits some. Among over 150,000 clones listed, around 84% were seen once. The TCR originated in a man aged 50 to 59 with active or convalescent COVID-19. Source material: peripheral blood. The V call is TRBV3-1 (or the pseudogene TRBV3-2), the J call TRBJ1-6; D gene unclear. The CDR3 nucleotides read TGTGCCAGCAGCCAAGAGGTCGGGAGCTCCTATAATTCACCCCTCCACTTT. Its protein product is CASSQEVGSSYNSPLHF.